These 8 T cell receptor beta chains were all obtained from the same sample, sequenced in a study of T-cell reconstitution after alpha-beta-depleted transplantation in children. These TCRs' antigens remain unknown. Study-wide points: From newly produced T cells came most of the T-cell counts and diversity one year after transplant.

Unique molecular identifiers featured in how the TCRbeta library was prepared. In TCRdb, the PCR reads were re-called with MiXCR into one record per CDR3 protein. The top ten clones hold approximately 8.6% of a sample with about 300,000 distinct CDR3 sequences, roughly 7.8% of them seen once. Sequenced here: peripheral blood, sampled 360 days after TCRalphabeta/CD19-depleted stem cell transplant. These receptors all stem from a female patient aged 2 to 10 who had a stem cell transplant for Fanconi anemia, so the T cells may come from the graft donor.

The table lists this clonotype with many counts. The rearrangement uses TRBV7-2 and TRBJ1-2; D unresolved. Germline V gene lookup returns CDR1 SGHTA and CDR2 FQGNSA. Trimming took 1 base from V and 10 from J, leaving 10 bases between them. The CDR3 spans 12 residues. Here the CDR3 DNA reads TGTGCCAGCAGCTTAGAGGGTCACTCCTACACCTTC. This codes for CASSLEGHSYTF.

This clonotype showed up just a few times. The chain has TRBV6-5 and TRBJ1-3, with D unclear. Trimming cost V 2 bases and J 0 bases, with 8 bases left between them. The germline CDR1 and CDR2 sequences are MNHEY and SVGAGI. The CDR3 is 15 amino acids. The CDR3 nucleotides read TGTGCCAGCAGTTACCGCCCCTACTCTGGAAACACCATATATTTT. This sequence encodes CASSYRPYSGNTIYF.

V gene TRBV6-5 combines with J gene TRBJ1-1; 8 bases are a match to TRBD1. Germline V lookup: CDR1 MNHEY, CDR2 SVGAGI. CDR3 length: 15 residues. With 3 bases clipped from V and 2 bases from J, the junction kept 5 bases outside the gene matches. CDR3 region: CASSYSDRGNTEAFF. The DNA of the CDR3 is TGTGCCAGCAGTTATTCTGACAGGGGTAACACTGAAGCTTTCTTT.

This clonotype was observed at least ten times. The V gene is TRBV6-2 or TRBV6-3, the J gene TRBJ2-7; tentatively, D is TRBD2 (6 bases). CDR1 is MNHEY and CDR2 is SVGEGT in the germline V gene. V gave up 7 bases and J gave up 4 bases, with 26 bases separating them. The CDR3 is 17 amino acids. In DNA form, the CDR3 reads TGTGCCAGCAACGAACTCCTAGGACTATCCCTCCCGTACGAGCAGTACTTC. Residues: CASNELLGLSLPYEQYF.

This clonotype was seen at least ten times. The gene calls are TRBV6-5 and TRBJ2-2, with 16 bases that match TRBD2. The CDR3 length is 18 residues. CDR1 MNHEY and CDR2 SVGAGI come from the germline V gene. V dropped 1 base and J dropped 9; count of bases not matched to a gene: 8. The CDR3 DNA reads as TGTGCCAGCAGTTACTTATCCGGGACTAGCGGGGGGGTCAGGGAGCTGTTTTTT. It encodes CASSYLSGTSGGVRELFF.

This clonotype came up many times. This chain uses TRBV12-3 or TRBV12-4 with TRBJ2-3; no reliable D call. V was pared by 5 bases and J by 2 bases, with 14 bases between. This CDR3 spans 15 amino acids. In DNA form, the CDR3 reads TGTGCCAGCAGTCGACAACCGGGTTCCACAGATACGCAGTATTTT. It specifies CASSRQPGSTDTQYF.

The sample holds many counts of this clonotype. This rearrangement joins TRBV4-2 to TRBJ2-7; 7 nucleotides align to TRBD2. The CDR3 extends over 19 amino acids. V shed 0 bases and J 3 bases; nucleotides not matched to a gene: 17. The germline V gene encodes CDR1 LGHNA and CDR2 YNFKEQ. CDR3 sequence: CASSQEGFGVGGEYYEQYF. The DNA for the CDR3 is TGTGCCAGCAGCCAAGAGGGTTTTGGGGTTGGGGGGGAATACTACGAGCAGTACTTC.

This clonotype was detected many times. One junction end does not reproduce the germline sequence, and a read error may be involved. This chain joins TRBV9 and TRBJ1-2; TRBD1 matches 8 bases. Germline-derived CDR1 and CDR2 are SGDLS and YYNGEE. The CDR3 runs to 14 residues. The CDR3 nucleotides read TGTGCCAGCAGCCCTCGACAGGGGAGCTATGGTTACACCTTC. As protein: CASSPRQGSYGYTF. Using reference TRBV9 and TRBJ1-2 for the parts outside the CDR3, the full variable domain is DSGVTQTPKHLITATGQRVTLRCSPRSGDLSVYWYQQSLDQGLQFLIQYYNGEERAKGNILERFSAQQFPDLHSELNLSSLELGDSALYFCASSPRQGSYGYTFGSGTRLTVV.